Listed below are T cell receptor beta chains from one sample, sequenced in a study of CD4 T cells in relation to SARS-CoV-2 and coronaviruses. Generated by immunoSEQ multiplex PCR, the TCRdb table keeps only in-frame clones and is missing some. Among about 56,000 clones listed, around 92% were seen once. Sequencing used naive CD4+ T cells from PBMCs. These receptors were obtained from an adult with COVID-19. Each CDR3 is given with its conserved first and last residue. A D gene is named only where the DNA matches it firmly. The listing skips clone size in some rows; elsewhere it reads once, few, many or a size class.

D	V	size	J	DNA	CDR3
NA	TRBV28	NA	TRBJ2-1	TGTGCCAGCAGTCCCCCCTACGAGGGCGGCAATGAGCAGTTCTTC	CASSPPYEGGNEQFF
NA	TRBV28	NA	TRBJ2-1	TGTGCCAGCAGTTCAAGATACGTAGGGAATGAGCAGTTCTTC	CASSSRYVGNEQFF
TRBD1	TRBV13	NA	TRBJ1-2	TGTGCCAGCAGCTTCAGGGGGAACTATGGCTACACCTTC	CASSFRGNYGYTF
NA	TRBV5-1	NA	TRBJ1-2	TGCGCCAGCAGCTTGGGTGAGGGTACGGGCTACACCTTC	CASSLGEGTGYTF
NA	TRBV2	NA	TRBJ2-3	TGTGCCAGCAGTTCAAACCGGGACAACCGAGATACGCAGTATTTT	CASSSNRDNRDTQYF
TRBD2	TRBV9	NA	TRBJ2-3	TGTGCCAGCAGCCCAACGACTAGCGCAGGGGCAGATACGCAGTATTTT	CASSPTTSAGADTQYF
TRBD2	TRBV28	NA	TRBJ2-7	TGTGCCAGCAGTTGGTGGTCTAGCGGGAACTACGAGCAGTACTTC	CASSWWSSGNYEQYF
NA	TRBV5-5	NA	TRBJ2-5	TGTGCCAGCAGCTTGAGGTCTCAGCAAGAGACCCAGTACTTC	CASSLRSQQETQYF
NA	TRBV5-1	once	TRBJ1-6	TGCGCCAGCAGCATGGACCAAGCCCATAATTCACCCCTCCACTTT	CASSMDQAHNSPLHF
TRBD1	TRBV28	NA	TRBJ2-3	TGTGCCAGCAGTAAGACAGGGGGCGCCTCCCCAGATACGCAGTATTTT	CASSKTGGASPDTQYF
NA	TRBV5-4	NA	TRBJ2-7	TGTGCCAGCAGCTTGAACAGCCAGGGTGTCGGCGAGCAGTACTTC	CASSLNSQGVGEQYF
NA	TRBV4-1	NA	TRBJ2-6	TGCGCCAGCAGCCAAGTACGGGGCTCTGGGGCCAACGTCCTGACTTTC	CASSQVRGSGANVLTF
NA	TRBV4-1	NA	TRBJ2-5	TGCGCCAGCAGCCACCTTGTACCACAGGGCCAAGAGACCCAGTACTTC	CASSHLVPQGQETQYF
NA	TRBV7-9	NA	TRBJ1-2	TGTGCCAGCAGCCCCCGACAGGTCGGTGGCTACACCTTC	CASSPRQVGGYTF
TRBD2	TRBV27	NA	TRBJ2-7	TGTGCCAGCAGTCCCAGCGGGACTCCGATTGATTTCTACGAGCAGTACTTC	CASSPSGTPIDFYEQYF
TRBD2	TRBV13	NA	TRBJ2-3	TGTGCCAGCAGCCCCTTTACGGGACTAGTCACAGATACGCAGTATTTT	CASSPFTGLVTDTQYF
NA	TRBV4-3	NA	TRBJ2-3	TGCGCCAGCAGCCAAGAGCGCGGCACAGATACGCAGTATTTT	CASSQERGTDTQYF
TRBD2	TRBV19	NA	TRBJ2-1	TGTGCCAGTAGAGGTTGGGGGGCGGGAGGAAGAGTCAATGAGCAGTTCTTC	CASRGWGAGGRVNEQFF
TRBD2	TRBV18	NA	TRBJ2-1	TGTGCCAGCTCAATACTAGCGGGAGGGTACAATGAGCAGTTCTTC	CASSILAGGYNEQFF
NA	TRBV12-3/TRBV12-4	NA	TRBJ2-7	TGTGCCAGCAGTCCCGTAGGGGCCGCCGAGCAGTACTTC	CASSPVGAAEQYF
NA	TRBV3-1/TRBV3-2	once	TRBJ1-5	TGTGCCAGCAGCCAAGGCGCAAGGAATCAGCCCCAGCATTTT	CASSQGARNQPQHF
NA	TRBV7-9	NA	TRBJ2-1	TGTGCCAGCAGCCCCGTTGGTGGACTCAATGAGCAGTTCTTC	CASSPVGGLNEQFF
TRBD2	TRBV19	NA	TRBJ2-1	TGTGCCAGTAGTATAGCGGGAGGGGTTGATGAGCAGTTCTTC	CASSIAGGVDEQFF
TRBD1	TRBV7-6	NA	TRBJ2-3	TGTGCCAGCAGCTTAGCGAGAGGACAGGGCAGGGGCCTAGATACGCAGTATTTT	CASSLARGQGRGLDTQYF
TRBD1	TRBV27	NA	TRBJ2-5	TGTGCCAGCAGTTTAGATGGGGTCGGACAGGACCAAGAGACCCAGTACTTC	CASSLDGVGQDQETQYF
TRBD2	TRBV7-6	NA	TRBJ2-1	TGTGCCAGCACCTCACTAGCGGGGAGCTTATATGAGCAGTTCTTC	CASTSLAGSLYEQFF
NA	TRBV6-5	NA	TRBJ1-1	TGTGCCAGCAGCCTCGGACCGGTGAACACTGAAGCTTTCTTT	CASSLGPVNTEAFF
NA	TRBV7-3	NA	TRBJ2-3	TGTGCCAGCAGCGTACTAGCATCCCCAGATACGCAGTATTTT	CASSVLASPDTQYF
TRBD2	TRBV5-1	NA	TRBJ2-5	TGCGCCAGCAGCCAAGGGACTACCAAAGAGACCCAGTACTTC	CASSQGTTKETQYF
TRBD1	TRBV2	NA	TRBJ1-3	TGTGCCAGCAGGAGGGGACAGGGGGCGAGCGGAAACACCATATATTTT	CASRRGQGASGNTIYF
NA	TRBV7-3	NA	TRBJ1-4	TGTGCCAGCAGTTCCACAGGCGGGGAAAAACTGTTTTTT	CASSSTGGEKLFF
TRBD1	TRBV18	few	TRBJ2-7	TGTGCCAGCTCACCGACCCGGGACAGGGGCTACGAGCAGTACTTC	CASSPTRDRGYEQYF
NA	TRBV11-3	NA	TRBJ2-1	TGTGCCAGCAGCTCCAACAGGGGGGGTGAGCAGTTCTTC	CASSSNRGGEQFF
NA	TRBV2	NA	TRBJ2-1	TGTGCCAGCAGTGAATGGAGCAATGAGCAGTTCTTC	CASSEWSNEQFF
NA	TRBV11-2	NA	TRBJ2-3	TGTGCCAGCAGCTTACGAACTATAGAAGGCGTTACGCAGTATTTT	CASSLRTIEGVTQYF
NA	TRBV7-8	NA	TRBJ1-2	TGTGCCAGCAGCTTAGATCCAGGGATCTATGGCTACACCTTC	CASSLDPGIYGYTF
TRBD2	TRBV2	NA	TRBJ2-1	TGTGCCAGCAGTGAGGAGTGGCTAGCGGGAGGGCAGTTCTTC	CASSEEWLAGGQFF